This T cell receptor beta chain was identified in a study of CD8 T cells in Susac syndrome. Study results and caveats: It was acknowledged by the study that relatively few individuals were included in its TCR sequencing and HLA analysis.

A quantity of about 0.5 to 1 ug RNA underwent reverse transcription using random hexamers. The amplification used immunoSEQ multiplex PCR on TCR beta CDR3; it spanned 54 Vbeta and 13 Jbeta. TCRdb passed the immunoSEQ multiplex PCR reads through MiXCR, listing each CDR3 protein once. The table lists just over 300,000 distinct CDR3 sequences, about 90% of them singletons. CDR1 and CDR2 from the germline V gene are SQVTM and ANQGSEA. The CDR3 is 11 residues long. From blood CD8+ and CD4+ T cells, TCR beta sequences were generated. The CD8+ and CD4+ T cells were isolated magnetically using a negative isolation approach, whereas the TEMRA cells were enriched by FACS. Comment on this clonotype: Its antigen is as yet unknown.

Sequenced: CD4+ T cells from PBMCs. V usage is TRBV29-1 and J usage is TRBJ2-5, with D possibly being TRBD2 (5 bases). The receptor's source is a human donor with multiple sclerosis. CDR3 in DNA: TGCAGAGCACGGGAAGGTGAGACCCAGTACTTC. It encodes CRAREGETQYF. The full variable domain, rest sourced from reference TRBV29-1 and TRBJ2-5, is SAVISQKPSRDICQRGTSLTIQCQVDSQVTMMFWYRQQPGQSLTLIATANQGSEATYESGFVIDKFPISRPNLTFSTLTVSNMSPEDSSIYLCRAREGETQYFGPGTRLLVL.